Shown below are 23 T cell receptor beta chains from a single sample sequenced in a study of brain T cells in children with intractable seizures. Time point of the sample: blood from clinic visit 5 months post-surgery; TSC patient then seizure free. Sequenced by immunoSEQ multiplex PCR; TCRdb stores in-frame clones only, minus some. Of 340,000 or so clones listed, 93% are singletons. The material was peripheral blood, obtained more than 4 months after surgery. The receptors derive from a boy less than two years old with tuberous sclerosis and intractable seizures.

V and J are TRBV27 and TRBJ2-4; D not certain. Germline V CDR1 and CDR2: MNHEY, SMNVEV (reference sequence). This CDR3 region has 13 residues. V lost 5 bases and J 0 bases, leaving 5 bases between the germline ends. In DNA, the CDR3 is TGTGCCAGCAGTGAGCTAGCCAAAAACATTCAGTACTTC. It codes for CASSELAKNIQYF.

This chain joins TRBV9 and TRBJ1-3, with 7 bases matching TRBD1. The CDR3 is 16 residues long. Germline values: CDR1 SGDLS, CDR2 YYNGEE. After removal of 4 bases from V and 2 bases from J, the junction contained 9 bases not matched to a gene. The CDR3 spells CASSPGRGPTGNTIYF. The DNA for the CDR3 is TGTGCCAGCAGCCCAGGAAGGGGGCCAACTGGAAACACCATATATTTT.

The chain employs TRBV10-3 and TRBJ2-3; D possibly matches TRBD1 or TRBD2 (5 bases each). This CDR3 is built from 17 residues. V lost 3 bases and J 6 bases, leaving 22 bases between the germline ends. CDR1 ENHRY and CDR2 SYGVKD come from the germline V gene. The CDR3 bases are TGTGCCATCAGTGATCTGCCCCGGGACCGAAATAGGGATACGCAGTATTTT. It yields the protein CAISDLPRDRNRDTQYF.

This chain links TRBV9 with TRBJ2-5; tentatively, D is TRBD2 (5 bases). Trimming took off 4 bases at V and 4 bases at J, with 14 bases between the two ends. CDR3 length equals 14 residues. Germline assignment: CDR1 SGDLS and CDR2 YYNGEE. The CDR3 DNA sequence: TGTGCCAGCAGCCGCCGGGGTGATCCAGAGACCCAGTACTTC. This encodes CASSRRGDPETQYF.

This sequence joins TRBV5-1 and TRBJ2-7; the D is unclear. CDR1 SGHRS and CDR2 YFSETQ come from the germline V gene. Trimming left V 2 bases short and J 6 bases short, with 6 bases between. The CDR3 runs 11 residues. The CDR3 region has the DNA TGCGCCAGCAGCTTATATTCCGAGCAGTACTTC. It yields the protein CASSLYSEQYF.

This chain joins TRBV5-1 and TRBJ2-7; 10 bases are a match to TRBD2. Germline assignment: CDR1 SGHRS and CDR2 YFSETQ. The J segment lost 5 bases and the V segment lost 1 base, leaving 12 bases of the junction unmatched. CDR3 length equals 17 residues. The DNA for the CDR3 is TGCGCCAGCAGCTTGCCCCGGTCCGGGACTAGCGTTAACGAGCAGTACTTC. Translating it yields CASSLPRSGTSVNEQYF.

The chain links TRBV9 to TRBJ1-6; D remains unclear. Between the trimmed V and J ends, which lost 0 bases and 5 bases, there was a span of 3 bases. The germline V gene has CDR1 SGDLS and CDR2 YYNGEE. This CDR3 spans 13 amino acids. Written as DNA, the CDR3 is TGTGCCAGCAGCGTAGAAAATAATTCACCCCTCCACTTT. This codes for CASSVENNSPLHF.

V gene TRBV6-2 or TRBV6-3 combines with J gene TRBJ1-4, with D unresolved. From germline, CDR1 is MNHEY and CDR2 SVGEGT. This CDR3 is built from 16 residues. V was clipped by 4 bases and J by 2 bases, with 14 bases between them. The CDR3 protein is CASSSTRGRTNEKLFF. DNA of the CDR3: TGTGCCAGCAGTTCCACCCGTGGCAGGACTAATGAAAAACTGTTTTTT.

This chain links TRBV5-1 with TRBJ2-7, with TRBD1 matching 9 bases. Unmatched junction bases numbered 14, after V lost 4 bases and J lost 0 bases. CDR1 and CDR2 from the germline V gene are SGHRS and YFSETQ. The CDR3 extends over 18 amino acids. CDR3 amino acids: CASSPWGQGEGGSYEQYF. CDR3 in DNA: TGCGCCAGCAGCCCCTGGGGACAGGGCGAAGGTGGCTCCTACGAGCAGTACTTC.

This rearrangement joins TRBV5-1 to TRBJ1-1; D call uncertain. The V gene lost 0 bases and the J gene lost 1 base, with 10 bases spanning the gap. Germline CDR1 SGHRS, CDR2 YFSETQ. CDR3 length: 15 amino acids. This chain's CDR3 is CASSLVRQSNTEAFF. CDR3 nucleotides: TGCGCCAGCAGCTTGGTTCGGCAGTCGAACACTGAAGCTTTCTTT. Together with reference TRBV5-1 and TRBJ1-1, the CDR3 gives the full variable domain: KAGVTQTPRYLIKTRGQQVTLSCSPISGHRSVSWYQQTPGQGLQFLFEYFSETQRNKGNFPGRFSGRQFSNSRSEMNVSTLELGDSALYLCASSLVRQSNTEAFFGQGTRLTVV.

V gene TRBV7-9 combines with J gene TRBJ1-2; a possible D gene is TRBD1 (6 bases). V dropped 6 bases and J dropped 4 bases, with 18 bases sitting between them. The V gene's germline CDR1 is SEHNR and CDR2 FQNEAQ (reference sequence). This CDR3 comprises 15 residues. CDR3 DNA: TGTGCCAGCAGTGTTGGCGGACAGCTTGGCTATGGCTACACCTTC. The encoded protein is CASSVGGQLGYGYTF.

The V and J genes are TRBV29-1 and TRBJ1-1; no reliable D call. The germline gives CDR1 SQVTM, CDR2 ANQGSEA. The CDR3 length is 10 residues. The V gene lost 5 bases and the J gene lost 7 bases, with 8 bases spanning the gap. The CDR3 nucleotides are TGCAGCGTTCCCGGGTTTGAAGCTTTCTTT. Its translation: CSVPGFEAFF.

This chain links TRBV14 with TRBJ2-1; 7 bases are shared with TRBD2. Germline CDR1 and CDR2: SGHDN and FVKESK. Trimming at V came to 4 bases and at J to 5 bases, leaving 5 bases not matched to a gene. The CDR3 length is 14 residues. The CDR3 nucleotides read TGTGCCAGCAGCCCCCGGGACTATGACAATGAGCAGTTCTTC. Translated: CASSPRDYDNEQFF.

The rearrangement links TRBV6-5 to TRBJ1-4, with TRBD1 as a possible D gene (5 bases). The germline V and J ends were trimmed by 0 bases and 1 base, with 6 bases remaining between them. Germline V gives CDR1 MNHEY, CDR2 SVGAGI. The CDR3 has 15 amino acids. CDR3 sequence (DNA): TGTGCCAGCAGTTACTCAAGGGGAACTAATGAAAAACTGTTTTTT. As protein: CASSYSRGTNEKLFF.

This clone was observed a few times. This rearrangement joins TRBV14 to TRBJ1-2; the D is unclear. The CDR3 spans 15 residues. Trimming cost V 0 bases and J 8 bases, with 16 bases left between them. Germline CDR1 and CDR2: SGHDN and FVKESK. CDR3 nucleotide sequence: TGTGCCAGCAGCCAAGATAGGGCTGTTGTGAAAGGCTACACCTTC. Translation: CASSQDRAVVKGYTF.

The gene calls are TRBV15 and TRBJ2-5, with a possible D match to TRBD2 (5 bases). This CDR3 comprises 14 residues. V was clipped by 3 bases and J by 6 bases, with 14 bases between them. Per the germline V gene, CDR1 is LNHNV and CDR2 is YYDKDF (reference sequence). The chain's CDR3 is CATSRAGSPKTQYF. The CDR3 region has the DNA TGTGCCACCAGCAGGGCGGGCTCACCAAAGACCCAGTACTTC.

CDR3 loop: CASSPGTAQETQYF. The CDR3 region has the DNA TGTGCCAGCAGCCCGGGGACGGCCCAAGAGACCCAGTACTTC. The chain uses TRBV5-4 and TRBJ2-5; either TRBD1 or TRBD2 may fit D (5 bases each). Germline V gene sequence: CDR1 SGHNT, CDR2 YYREEE (reference sequence). Deletions cut 4 bases from V and 1 base from J, with 11 bases between. The CDR3 is made up of 14 amino acids.

This sequence joins TRBV2 and TRBJ1-4; no clear D. The CDR3 has 14 residues. The germline CDR1 and CDR2 sequences are SNHLY and FYNNEI. Trimming took 1 base from V and 5 from J, leaving 8 bases between them. The CDR3 bases are TGTGCCAGCAGTGAAGAGGGCCGCAATGAAAAACTGTTTTTT. It specifies CASSEEGRNEKLFF.

This clone was picked up a small number of times. The V call is TRBV10-1, the J call TRBJ1-5; D call uncertain. Trimming cost V 2 bases and J 4 bases, with 3 bases left between them. The CDR3 is made up of 12 amino acids. The germline V gene encodes CDR1 WNHNN and CDR2 SYGVQD (reference sequence). CDR3 sequence reads: CASSEQNQPQHF. The CDR3 region has the DNA TGCGCCAGCAGTGAGCAAAATCAGCCCCAGCATTTT.

The chain uses TRBV10-3 and TRBJ1-1; D is perhaps TRBD1 (5 bases). The length of the CDR3 is 13 residues. V lost 4 bases and J lost 3, with 9 bases in between. Germline loops: CDR1 ENHRY, CDR2 SYGVKD. The CDR3 protein is CAISGGRDTEAFF. DNA for the CDR3: TGTGCCATCAGTGGAGGCAGGGACACTGAAGCTTTCTTT.

The chain couples TRBV5-1 to TRBJ2-7, with D perhaps matching TRBD1 or TRBD2 (6 bases each). The CDR3 runs 16 residues. Germline CDR1 SGHRS, CDR2 YFSETQ. The V gene lost 3 bases and the J gene lost 3 bases, with 19 bases spanning the gap. The CDR3 DNA reads as TGCGCCAGCAGCTCGGTCTTTAGCGGAGGGGGCTACGAGCAGTACTTC. This translates into CASSSVFSGGGYEQYF.

The chain joins TRBV11-3 to TRBJ1-1; no firm D call. CDR1 is SGHNT, CDR2 YENEEA, per germline. V lost 1 base and J 5 bases, leaving 11 bases between the germline ends. The CDR3 spans 14 residues. CDR3 DNA: TGTGCCAGCAGCTTAGTGGGTGGAGAGACTGAAGCTTTCTTT. Translating it yields CASSLVGGETEAFF. Complete variable domain (other parts from reference TRBV11-3 and TRBJ1-1): EAGVVQSPRYKIIEKKQPVAFWCNPISGHNTLYWYLQNLGQGPELLIRYENEEAVDDSQLPKDRFSAERLKGVDSTLKIQPAELGDSAVYLCASSLVGGETEAFFGQGTRLTVV.

The chain combines TRBV7-6 with TRBJ2-7, with D uncertain. The CDR3 extends over 15 amino acids. V was shortened by 1 base and J by 6 bases, with 16 bases between the two germline ends. Germline assignment: CDR1 SGHVS and CDR2 FNYEAQ. CDR3 DNA: TGTGCCAGCAGCTTAGGGTATGGCTTCGCCACCGAGCAGTACTTC. Translated, it gives CASSLGYGFATEQYF.